The entry below gives a single T cell receptor beta chain sequence along with its context. Its target is unknown. This sample stems from a study of OX40 agonist ivuxolimab in advanced cancers. Libraries were prepared by immunoSEQ multiplex PCR; TCRdb keeps only in-frame clonotypes and omits some of them. Counted here are approximately 73,000 clones, about 89% occurring once; the ten biggest clones make up 10% to 15%. Study findings and constraints: The antigens recognized by the expanded peripheral T cells, that is their antigen specificity, were not determined. Expanded clones tended on average to be more numerous among CD8+ T cells than CD4+. At 0.1 to 3.0 mg/kg and by week 6, clonal expansion occurred in CD4+ and CD8+ blood T cells.

The sequencing here drew on CD4+ or CD8+ T cells sorted from blood, taken in a trial of the OX40 agonist ivuxolimab. This receptor was identified in an adult with an advanced solid tumor such as melanoma, head and neck, liver or kidney cancer.

The CDR3, as DNA: TGTGCCAGCAGCTTGGGGAGGGAGGCGGTAAGGTACGAGCAGTACTTC. Residues: CASSLGREAVRYEQYF. The genes are TRBV5-4 and TRBJ2-5; maybe TRBD2 (6 bases). The assigned J gene may be wrong: the sequence end matches TRBJ2-7 better. There are 16 residues in the CDR3. CDR1 and CDR2 (germline): SGHNT, YYREEE (reference sequence).